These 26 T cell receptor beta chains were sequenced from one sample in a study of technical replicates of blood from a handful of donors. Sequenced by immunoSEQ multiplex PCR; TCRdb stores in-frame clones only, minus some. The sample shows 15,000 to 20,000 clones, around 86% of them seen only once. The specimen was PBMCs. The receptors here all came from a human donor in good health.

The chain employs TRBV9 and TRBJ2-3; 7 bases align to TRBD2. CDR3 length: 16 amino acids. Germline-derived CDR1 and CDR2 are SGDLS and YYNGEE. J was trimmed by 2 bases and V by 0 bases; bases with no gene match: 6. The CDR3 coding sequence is TGTGCCAGCAGCGTAGACGCTAGCGGCCACACAGATACGCAGTATTTT. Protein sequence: CASSVDASGHTDTQYF.

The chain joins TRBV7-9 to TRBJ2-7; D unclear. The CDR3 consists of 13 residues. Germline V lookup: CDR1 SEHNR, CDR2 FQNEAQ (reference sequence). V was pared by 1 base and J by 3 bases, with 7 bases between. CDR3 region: CASSLGLLYEQYF. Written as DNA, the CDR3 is TGTGCCAGCAGCTTAGGACTTCTCTACGAGCAGTACTTC.

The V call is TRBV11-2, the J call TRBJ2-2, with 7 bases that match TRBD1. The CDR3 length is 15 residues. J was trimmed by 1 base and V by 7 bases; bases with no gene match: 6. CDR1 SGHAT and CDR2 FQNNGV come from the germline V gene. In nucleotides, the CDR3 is TGTGCCAGCACCAAGGGACAGAAGAACACCGGGGAGCTGTTTTTT. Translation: CASTKGQKNTGELFF.

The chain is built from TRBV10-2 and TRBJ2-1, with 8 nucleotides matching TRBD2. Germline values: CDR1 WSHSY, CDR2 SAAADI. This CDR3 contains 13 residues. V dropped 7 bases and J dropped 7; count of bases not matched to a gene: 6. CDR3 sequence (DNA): TGCGCCAGCACTCCGGGAGGGAGTAATGAGCAGTTCTTC. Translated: CASTPGGSNEQFF.

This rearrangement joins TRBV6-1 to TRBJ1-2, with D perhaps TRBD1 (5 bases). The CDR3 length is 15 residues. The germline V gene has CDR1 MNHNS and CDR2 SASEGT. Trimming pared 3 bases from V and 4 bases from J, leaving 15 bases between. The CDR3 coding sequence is TGTGCCAGCAGTGATGCCAGGGCAAGGGTCTATGGCTACACCTTC. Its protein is CASSDARARVYGYTF.

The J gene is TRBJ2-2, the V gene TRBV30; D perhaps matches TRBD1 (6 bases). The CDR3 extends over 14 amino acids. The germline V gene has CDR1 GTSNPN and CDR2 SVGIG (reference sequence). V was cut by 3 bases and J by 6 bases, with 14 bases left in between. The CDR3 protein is CAWSDLPGAGELFF. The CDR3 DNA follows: TGTGCCTGGAGCGACCTCCCAGGGGCCGGGGAGCTGTTTTTT.

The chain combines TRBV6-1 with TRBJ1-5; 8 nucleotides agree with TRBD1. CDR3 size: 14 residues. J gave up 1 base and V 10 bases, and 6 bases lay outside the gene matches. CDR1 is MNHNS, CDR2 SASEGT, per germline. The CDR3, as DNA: TGTGCCACCGAACAGGGGGGCAGCAATCAGCCCCAGCATTTT. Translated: CATEQGGSNQPQHF.

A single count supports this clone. The CDR3 coding sequence is TGTGCCAGCAGCTTATCCGGGTATGGCTACACCTTC. This codes for CASSLSGYGYTF. V gene TRBV5-8 combines with J gene TRBJ1-2; no firm D call. This CDR3 has 12 residues. V was pared by 2 bases and J by 5 bases, with 7 bases between. In germline, CDR1 is SGHTS, CDR2 YDEGEE.

This chain's CDR3 is CATRDSNTGELFF. The CDR3 DNA follows: TGTGCCACCCGGGACAGTAACACCGGGGAGCTGTTTTTT. The chain is built from TRBV10-3 and TRBJ2-2; TRBD1 agrees at 7 bases. Trimming cost V 10 bases and J 2 bases; bases outside gene matches: 4. CDR3 length equals 13 residues. Germline V gives CDR1 ENHRY, CDR2 SYGVKD.

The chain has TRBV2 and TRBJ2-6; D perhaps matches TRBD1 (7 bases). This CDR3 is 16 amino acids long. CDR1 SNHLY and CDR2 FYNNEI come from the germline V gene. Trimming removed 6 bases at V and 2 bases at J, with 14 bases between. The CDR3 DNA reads TGTGCCAGCAGCAGACAGGGAGGCACTGGGGCCAACGTCCTGACTTTC. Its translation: CASSRQGGTGANVLTF. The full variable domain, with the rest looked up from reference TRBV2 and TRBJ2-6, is EPEVTQTPSHQVTQMGQEVILRCVPISNHLYFYWYRQILGQKVEFLVSFYNNEISEKSEIFDDQFSVERPDGSNFTLKIRSTKLEDSAMYFCASSRQGGTGANVLTFGAGSRLTVL.

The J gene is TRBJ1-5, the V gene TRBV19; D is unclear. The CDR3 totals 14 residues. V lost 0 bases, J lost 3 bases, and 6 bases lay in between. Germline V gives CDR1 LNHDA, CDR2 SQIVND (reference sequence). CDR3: CASSIDLFNQPQHF. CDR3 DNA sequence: TGTGCCAGTAGTATAGATCTGTTCAATCAGCCCCAGCATTTT.

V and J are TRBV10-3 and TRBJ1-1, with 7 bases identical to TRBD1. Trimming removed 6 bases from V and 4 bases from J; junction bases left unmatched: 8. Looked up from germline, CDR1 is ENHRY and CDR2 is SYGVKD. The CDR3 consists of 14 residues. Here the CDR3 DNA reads TGTGCCATCAGCCGTGGGCAGGGGGTCACTGAAGCTTTCTTT. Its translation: CAISRGQGVTEAFF.

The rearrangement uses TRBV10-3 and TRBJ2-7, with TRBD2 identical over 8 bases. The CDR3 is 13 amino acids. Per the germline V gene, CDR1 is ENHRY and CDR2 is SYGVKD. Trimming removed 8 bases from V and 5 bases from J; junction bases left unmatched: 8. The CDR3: CAIGRAGEDEQYF. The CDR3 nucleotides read TGTGCCATCGGGCGAGCGGGAGAGGACGAGCAGTACTTC.

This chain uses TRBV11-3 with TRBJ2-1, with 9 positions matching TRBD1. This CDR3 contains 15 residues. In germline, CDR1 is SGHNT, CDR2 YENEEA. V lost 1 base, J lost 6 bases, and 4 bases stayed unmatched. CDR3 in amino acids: CASSLGTGAFNEQFF. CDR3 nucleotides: TGTGCCAGCAGCTTAGGGACAGGGGCTTTCAATGAGCAGTTCTTC.

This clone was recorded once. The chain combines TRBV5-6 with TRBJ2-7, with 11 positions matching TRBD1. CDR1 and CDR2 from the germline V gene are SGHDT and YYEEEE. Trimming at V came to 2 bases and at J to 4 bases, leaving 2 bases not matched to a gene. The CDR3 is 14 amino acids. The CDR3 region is CASSFGTGGYEQYF. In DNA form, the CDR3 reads TGTGCCAGCAGCTTCGGGACAGGGGGTTACGAGCAGTACTTC.

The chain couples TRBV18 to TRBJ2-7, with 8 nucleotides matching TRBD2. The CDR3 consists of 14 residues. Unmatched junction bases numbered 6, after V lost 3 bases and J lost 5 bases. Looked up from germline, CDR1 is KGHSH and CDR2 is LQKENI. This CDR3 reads CASSPTGGTNEQYF. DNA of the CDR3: TGTGCCAGCTCACCCACGGGGGGGACGAACGAGCAGTACTTC.

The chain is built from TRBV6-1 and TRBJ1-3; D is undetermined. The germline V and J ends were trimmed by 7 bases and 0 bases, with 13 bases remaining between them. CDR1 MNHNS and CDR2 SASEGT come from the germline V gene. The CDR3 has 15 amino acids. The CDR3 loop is CASIMDSASGNTIYF. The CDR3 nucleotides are TGTGCCAGCATTATGGACTCTGCCTCTGGAAACACCATATATTTT.

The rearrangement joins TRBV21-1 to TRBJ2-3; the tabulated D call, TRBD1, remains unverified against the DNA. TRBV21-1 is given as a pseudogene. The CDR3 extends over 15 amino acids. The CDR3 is CASSKRHRSTDTQYF. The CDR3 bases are TGTGCCAGCAGCAAACGACACCGAAGCACAGATACGCAGTATTTT.

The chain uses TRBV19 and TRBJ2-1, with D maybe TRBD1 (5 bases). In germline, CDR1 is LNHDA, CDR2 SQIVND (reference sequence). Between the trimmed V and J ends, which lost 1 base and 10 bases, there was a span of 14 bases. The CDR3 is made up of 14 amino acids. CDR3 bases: TGTGCCAGTAGTATAGGGGGCAGGGCCAGCGAGCAGTTCTTC. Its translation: CASSIGGRASEQFF.

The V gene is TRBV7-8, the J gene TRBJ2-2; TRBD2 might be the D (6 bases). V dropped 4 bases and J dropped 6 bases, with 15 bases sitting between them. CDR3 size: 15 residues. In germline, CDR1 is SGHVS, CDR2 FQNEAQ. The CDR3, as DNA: TGTGCCAGCAGCTACGAACTAGCACGGGCCGGGGAGCTGTTTTTT. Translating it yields CASSYELARAGELFF.

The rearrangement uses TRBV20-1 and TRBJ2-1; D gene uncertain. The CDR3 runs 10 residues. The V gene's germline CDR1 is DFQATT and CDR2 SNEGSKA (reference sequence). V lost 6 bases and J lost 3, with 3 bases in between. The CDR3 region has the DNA TGCAGTGCCATCTACAATGAGCAGTTCTTC. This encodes CSAIYNEQFF.

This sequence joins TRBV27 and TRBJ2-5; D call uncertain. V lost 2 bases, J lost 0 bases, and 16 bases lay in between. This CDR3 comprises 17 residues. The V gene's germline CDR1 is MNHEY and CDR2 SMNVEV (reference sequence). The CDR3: CASSLTAPSGHQETQYF. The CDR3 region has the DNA TGTGCCAGCAGTTTAACAGCCCCATCCGGCCACCAAGAGACCCAGTACTTC.

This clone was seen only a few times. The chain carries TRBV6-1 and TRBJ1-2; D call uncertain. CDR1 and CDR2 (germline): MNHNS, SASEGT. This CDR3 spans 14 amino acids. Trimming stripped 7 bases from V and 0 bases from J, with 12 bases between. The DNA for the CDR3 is TGTGCCAGCAAGGGTGGAGGGACTAACTATGGCTACACCTTC. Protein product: CASKGGGTNYGYTF.

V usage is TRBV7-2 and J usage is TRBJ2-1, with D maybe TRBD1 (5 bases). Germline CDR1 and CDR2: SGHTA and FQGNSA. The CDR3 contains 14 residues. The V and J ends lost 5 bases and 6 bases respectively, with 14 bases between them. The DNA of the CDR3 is TGTGCCAGCAGCCATGGGGCGGCTAGCAATGAGCAGTTCTTC. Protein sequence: CASSHGAASNEQFF.

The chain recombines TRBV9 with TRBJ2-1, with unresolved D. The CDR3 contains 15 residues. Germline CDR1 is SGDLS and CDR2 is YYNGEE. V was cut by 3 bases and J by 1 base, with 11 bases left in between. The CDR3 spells CASSGGSLSYNEQFF. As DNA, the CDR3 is TGTGCCAGCAGCGGAGGCTCCCTTTCCTACAATGAGCAGTTCTTC.

The CDR3 DNA reads TGTGCCAGCAGTGCACTGGGACAGGGGGGGAGAGAGCAGTACTTC. This sequence encodes CASSALGQGGREQYF. The chain recombines TRBV14 with TRBJ2-7; 11 bases agree with TRBD1. Germline loops: CDR1 SGHDN, CDR2 FVKESK. The CDR3 spans 15 residues. J was trimmed by 7 bases and V by 6 bases; bases with no gene match: 11. The full variable domain, in which reference TRBV14 and TRBJ2-7 provide the parts outside the CDR3, is EAGVTQFPSHSVIEKGQTVTLRCDPISGHDNLYWYRRVMGKEIKFLLHFVKESKQDESGMPNNRFLAERTGGTYSTLKVQPAELEDSGVYFCASSALGQGGREQYFGPGTRLTVT.